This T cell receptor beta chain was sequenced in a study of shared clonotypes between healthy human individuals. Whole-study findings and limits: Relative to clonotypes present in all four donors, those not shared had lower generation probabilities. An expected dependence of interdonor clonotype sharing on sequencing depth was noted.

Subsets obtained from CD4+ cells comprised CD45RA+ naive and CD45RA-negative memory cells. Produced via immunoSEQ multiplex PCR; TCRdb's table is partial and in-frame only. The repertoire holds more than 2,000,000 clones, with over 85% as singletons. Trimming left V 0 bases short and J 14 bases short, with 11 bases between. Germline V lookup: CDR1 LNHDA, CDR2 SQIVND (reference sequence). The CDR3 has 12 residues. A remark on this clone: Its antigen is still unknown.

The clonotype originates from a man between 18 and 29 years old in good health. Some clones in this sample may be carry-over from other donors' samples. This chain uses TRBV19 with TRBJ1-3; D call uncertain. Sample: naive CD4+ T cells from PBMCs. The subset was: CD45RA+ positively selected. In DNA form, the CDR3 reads TGTGCCAGTAGTATAGAGGGGTCGACCGTATATTTT. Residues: CASSIEGSTVYF.